A single T cell receptor (beta chain) is shown here with its context. Its antigen is not known. This record belongs to a study of cytomegalovirus exposure and HLA in healthy donors. Study summary: There were tens of millions of unique TCRs (from HLA-typed donors) in an early data release.

Study results and caveats: Analyzed later, association rates of TCRs varied across HLA loci, with DRB1 most and HLA-C fewest. Clonal expansion was found to be greater in HLA-associated TCR beta chains than in equally common others in a later analysis.

The CDR3 sequence is 14 residues long. The trim removed 4 bases at V and 0 bases at J, leaving 2 bases unmatched. The germline V gene encodes CDR1 MDHEN and CDR2 SYDVKM. Primers for the PCR totalled 60 Vbeta and 13 Jbeta. The assay was immunoSEQ multiplex PCR, and TCRdb's table has in-frame clones only and misses some. The sample includes over 80,000 clones, roughly four fifths of them seen just once. The chain recombines TRBV28 with TRBJ1-1, with 7 bases aligning to TRBD1. This TCR derives from a man younger than 40 in good health and CMV-seropositive. Sequencing input: PBMCs. CDR3 protein: CASSSGQLNTEAFF. DNA for the CDR3: TGTGCCAGCAGTTCGGGACAGCTGAACACTGAAGCTTTCTTT.